The entry below describes one TCR beta chain. Its antigen is still unknown. The data derive from a study of human thymus T cells. Thymic material originated from resections removed in the course of corrective heart surgery. Among the donors, all were healthy Finnish infants having corrective surgery for congenital heart defects. Study outcomes and limitations: In unrelated individuals, thymic repertoires overlapped highly, according to related research. Thymic and blood repertoires appeared to display a bias in their usage of V and J genes.

V shed 0 bases and J 0 bases; nucleotides not matched to a gene: 6. CDR3 length: 17 amino acids. The germline gives CDR1 SGDLS, CDR2 YYNGEE. Clones were read by immunoSEQ multiplex PCR, and TCRdb kept only the in-frame ones, dropping some. The data show tens of thousands of clones, 95% seen once. The TCR comes from a girl in the first two years of life with a congenital heart defect but otherwise immunologically healthy. The chain links TRBV9 to TRBJ1-2; TRBD1 matches 9 bases. The sample taken for sequencing was thymus tissue. The CDR3 coding sequence is TGTGCCAGCAGCGTAGCCCCGGGACAGGGCTCTAACTATGGCTACACCTTC. Protein product: CASSVAPGQGSNYGYTF.